Presented here are 3 T cell receptor beta chains from one specimen sequenced in a study of T cells in Graves' hyperthyroidism and ophthalmopathy. Researchers took RNA transcripts and amplified the TCR beta CDR3 regions from them. TCR CDR3 regions were first amplified by RT-PCR with HTBI primers. TCRdb re-called the multiplex PCR reads through MiXCR, storing one row per CDR3 protein. The sample has fewer than 900,000 distinct CDR3 sequences; around 19% are singletons. Sequencing was done on a sample of blood. The receptor source for this set is a woman between 45 and 65 years old with Graves' hyperthyroidism that later progressed to Graves' ophthalmopathy.

The gene calls are TRBV7-9 and TRBJ2-7, with D perhaps matching TRBD2 (5 bases). The germline V and J ends were trimmed by 2 bases and 0 bases, with 8 bases remaining between them. The germline gives CDR1 SEHNR, CDR2 FQNEAQ (reference sequence). The CDR3 is made up of 14 amino acids. CDR3 sequence (DNA): TGTGCCAGCAGCTTACCCGGGATCTCCTACGAGCAGTACTTC. Its protein is CASSLPGISYEQYF.

This clonotype was observed at least ten times. The chain couples TRBV2 to TRBJ2-1; D uncertain. V was cut by 8 bases and J by 2 bases, with 1 base left in between. The V gene's germline CDR1 is SNHLY and CDR2 FYNNEI. This CDR3 region has 10 residues. The DNA for the CDR3 is TGTGCCAGCGCCTACAATGAGCAGTTCTTC. It specifies CASAYNEQFF.

Many counts were recorded for this clonotype. The chain combines TRBV3-1 with TRBJ1-2; D is undetermined. This CDR3 spans 15 amino acids. Germline loops: CDR1 LGHDT, CDR2 YNNKEL (reference sequence). The germline V and J ends were trimmed by 0 bases and 3 bases, with 11 bases remaining between them. The CDR3 loop is CASSQETYGDYGYTF. CDR3 nucleotides: TGTGCCAGCAGCCAAGAGACTTACGGGGACTATGGCTACACCTTC.